Sequencing of this T cell receptor (beta chain) was carried out in a study of T cell changes during pregnancy in multiple sclerosis. This CDR3 has 13 amino acids. V trimming: 4 bases; J trimming: 6 bases; junction bases outside the gene matches: 5. Germline V gene sequence: CDR1 KGHSH, CDR2 LQKENI. TCRdb's copy holds only in-frame clones and misses some; the assay was immunoSEQ multiplex PCR. The table has about 53,000 clones, 92% seen once. The TCR sequence derives from a female donor with multiple sclerosis, enrolled in a pregnancy study. The sample consisted of CD4+ T cells from peripheral blood mononuclear cells, taken in the third trimester of pregnancy. The V and J genes are TRBV18 and TRBJ1-2; 7 nucleotides match TRBD1. This CDR3 reads CASSLSDRDGYTF. The CDR3 DNA reads as TGTGCCAGCTCACTATCTGACAGGGATGGCTACACCTTC.